Sequencing of this T cell receptor (beta chain) was carried out in a study of blood T cell repertoires in COVID-19. Repertoires were generated with immunoSEQ multiplex PCR, while TCRdb's copy carries only in-frame clones and drops some. The sample shows about 320,000 clones, 85% to 90% of them seen only once. From germline, CDR1 is LNHNV and CDR2 YYDKDF (reference sequence). The length of the CDR3 is 14 residues. The V gene lost 5 bases and the J gene lost 0 bases, with 7 bases spanning the gap. This receptor was taken from a woman aged 25 to 39 with COVID-19, enrolled during active disease. The chain recombines TRBV15 with TRBJ1-4; the D is unclear. Sequenced: peripheral blood. CDR3 DNA: TGTGCCACCAGCCTCTCTGCAACTAATGAAAAACTGTTTTTT. Amino acid sequence: CATSLSATNEKLFF.